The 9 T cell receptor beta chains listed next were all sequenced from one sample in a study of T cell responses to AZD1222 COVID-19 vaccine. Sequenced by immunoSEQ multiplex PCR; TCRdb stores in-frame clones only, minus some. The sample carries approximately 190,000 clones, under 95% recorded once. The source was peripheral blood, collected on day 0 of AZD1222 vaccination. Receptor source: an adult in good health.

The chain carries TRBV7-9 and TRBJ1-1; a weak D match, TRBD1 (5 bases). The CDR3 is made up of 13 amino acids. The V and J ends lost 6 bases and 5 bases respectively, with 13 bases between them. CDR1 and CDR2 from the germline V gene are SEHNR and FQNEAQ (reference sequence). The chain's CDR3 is CASRGGDRTEAFF. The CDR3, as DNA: TGTGCCAGCAGGGGGGGAGATCGGACTGAAGCTTTCTTT.

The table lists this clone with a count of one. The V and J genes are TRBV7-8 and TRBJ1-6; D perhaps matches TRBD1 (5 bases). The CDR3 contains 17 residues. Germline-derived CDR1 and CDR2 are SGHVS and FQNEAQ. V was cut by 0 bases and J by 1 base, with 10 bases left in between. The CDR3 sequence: CASSLAMGRSYNSPLHF. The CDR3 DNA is TGTGCCAGCAGCTTAGCGATGGGACGGTCCTATAATTCACCCCTCCACTTT.

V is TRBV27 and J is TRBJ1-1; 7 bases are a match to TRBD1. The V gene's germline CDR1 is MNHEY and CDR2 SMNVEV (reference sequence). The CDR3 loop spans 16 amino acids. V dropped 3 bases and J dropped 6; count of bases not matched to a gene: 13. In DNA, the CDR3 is TGTGCCAGCAGTTTTGGGAGGGGGCGGATTAGCGCTGAAGCTTTCTTT. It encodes CASSFGRGRISAEAFF.

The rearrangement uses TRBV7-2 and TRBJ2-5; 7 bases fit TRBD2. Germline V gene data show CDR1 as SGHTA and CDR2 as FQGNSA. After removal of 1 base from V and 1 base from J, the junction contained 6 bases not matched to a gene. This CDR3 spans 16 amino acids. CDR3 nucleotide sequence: TGTGCCAGCAGCTTAGAGAGTAGCGGGCCCCAAGAGACCCAGTACTTC. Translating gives CASSLESSGPQETQYF.

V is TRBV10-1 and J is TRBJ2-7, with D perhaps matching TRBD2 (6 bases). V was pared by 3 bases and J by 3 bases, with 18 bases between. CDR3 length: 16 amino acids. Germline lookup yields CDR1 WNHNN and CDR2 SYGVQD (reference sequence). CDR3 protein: CASSETRGTGDYEQYF. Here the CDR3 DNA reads TGCGCCAGCAGTGAAACCCGGGGGACCGGGGACTACGAGCAGTACTTC.

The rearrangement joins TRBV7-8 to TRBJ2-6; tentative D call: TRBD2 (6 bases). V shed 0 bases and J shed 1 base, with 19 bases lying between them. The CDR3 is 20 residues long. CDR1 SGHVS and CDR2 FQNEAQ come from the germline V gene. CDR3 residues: CASSLALVRRAISGANVLTF. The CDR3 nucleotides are TGTGCCAGCAGCTTAGCCCTTGTGAGGAGGGCAATATCTGGGGCCAACGTCCTGACTTTC.

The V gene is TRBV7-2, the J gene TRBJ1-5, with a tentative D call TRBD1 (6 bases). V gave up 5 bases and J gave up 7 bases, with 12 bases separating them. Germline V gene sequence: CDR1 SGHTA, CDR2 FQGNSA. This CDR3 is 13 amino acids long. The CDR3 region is CASSKQGDQPQHF. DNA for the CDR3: TGTGCCAGCAGCAAACAGGGAGACCAGCCCCAGCATTTT.

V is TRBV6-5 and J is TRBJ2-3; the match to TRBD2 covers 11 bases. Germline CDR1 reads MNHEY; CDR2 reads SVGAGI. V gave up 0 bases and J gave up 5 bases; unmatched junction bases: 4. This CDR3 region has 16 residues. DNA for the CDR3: TGTGCCAGCAGTTACTCGTCGCTAGCGGGAGGAGATACGCAGTATTTT. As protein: CASSYSSLAGGDTQYF.

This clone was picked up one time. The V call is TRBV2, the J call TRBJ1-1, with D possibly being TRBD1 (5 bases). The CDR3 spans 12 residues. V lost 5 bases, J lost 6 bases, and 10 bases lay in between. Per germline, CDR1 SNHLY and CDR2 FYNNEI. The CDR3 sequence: CASSSQGAEAFF. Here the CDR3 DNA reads TGTGCCAGCAGTTCCCAGGGAGCTGAAGCTTTCTTT.